This T cell receptor beta chain emerged from a study of blood T cell repertoires in COVID-19. As for the study in general: The study drew acute and convalescent COVID-19 samples from the United States, Italy and Spain. PBMCs, B-cell-depleted T cells, or T cells were the source of the cDNA or gDNA that made up the material.

Original processing methods: From reference gene primer amplification, estimates of nucleated cell counts were derived. Only in-frame clones appear in the TCRdb table, and some are missing; sequencing was by immunoSEQ multiplex PCR. V, J and clone size are taken as reported in that table, and D and trimming were inferred from the DNA itself. The repertoire holds 250,000 to 300,000 clones, with 70% to 90% as singletons. The CDR3 is 19 amino acids. The TCR originated in an older woman with acute or convalescent COVID-19. The chain links TRBV21-1 to TRBJ2-3; TRBD2, the D gene given by the table, was not confirmed from the DNA. TRBV21-1 represents a pseudogene. Input material: peripheral blood. The CDR3 DNA follows: TGTGCCAGCAGCAACACTAGCGGGGGGGCCCTCAGGGTAACAGATACGCAGTATTTT. Translated: CASSNTSGGALRVTDTQYF.